This entry lists 4 T cell receptor beta chains sequenced from one sample in a study of T cell repertoires in cytomegalovirus infection. TCRdb reprocessed the reads with MiXCR, giving one entry per CDR3 protein. The repertoire consists of approximately 500,000 distinct CDR3 sequences, with about 10% occurring once and the leading ten covering about a tenth. The sequenced sample was PBMCs. These receptors all come from a human donor in good health (CMV status not recorded). Some clones in this sample may be carry-over from other donors' samples.

The table lists this clonotype with many counts. The V and J genes are TRBV7-6 and TRBJ1-5; D not resolved. The CDR3 totals 15 residues. Trimming took 1 base from V and 4 from J, leaving 11 bases between them. Germline CDR1 is SGHVS and CDR2 is FNYEAQ. The CDR3 is CASSLVEGGNQPQHF. For the CDR3, the DNA is TGTGCCAGCAGCTTAGTGGAGGGCGGGAATCAGCCCCAGCATTTT. Filled out from reference TRBV7-6 and TRBJ1-5, the complete variable domain reads GAGVSQSPRYKVTKRGQDVALRCDPISGHVSLYWYRQALGQGPEFLTYFNYEAQQDKSGLPNDRFSAERPEGSISTLTIQRTEQRDSAMYRCASSLVEGGNQPQHFGDGTRLSIL.

This clonotype was recorded at least ten times. The V call is TRBV7-3, the J call TRBJ2-3, with 8 bases identical to TRBD2. The germline gives CDR1 SGHTA, CDR2 FQGTGA. V gave up 5 bases and J gave up 3 bases; unmatched junction bases: 7. The CDR3 has 15 residues. This chain's CDR3 is CASSLLAARTDTQYF. The CDR3 nucleotides are TGTGCCAGCAGCCTACTAGCGGCCCGAACAGATACGCAGTATTTT.

This clonotype was found many times. The V gene is TRBV7-3, the J gene TRBJ2-7; D uncertain. Trimming removed 9 bases from V and 0 bases from J, with 24 bases in between. From germline, CDR1 is SGHTA and CDR2 FQGTGA. The CDR3 consists of 17 residues. CDR3 bases: TGTGCCAGAACAGCCAAGAATACCATCCTAAGCTCCTACGAGCAGTACTTC. Protein sequence: CARTAKNTILSSYEQYF.

This clonotype was seen repeatedly, ten times or more. V usage is TRBV9 and J usage is TRBJ2-1; 9 nucleotides line up with TRBD2. CDR3 length: 18 residues. Germline loops: CDR1 SGDLS, CDR2 YYNGEE. Germline trimming cut 3 bases from V and 0 bases from J; bases unmatched to any gene: 10. The CDR3 DNA sequence: TGTGCCAGCAGCGCTAGGGCCGGTAGCGGGAGCTCCTACAATGAGCAGTTCTTC. Translation: CASSARAGSGSSYNEQFF.